This record covers a single TCR beta chain. The antigen it binds to is not known. No much larger clone is present one base from it, and per-base qualities are unavailable. This sample was included in a study of blood T cell repertoires in COVID-19 (dated by TCRdb to between 2020 and 2021). For the study in its entirety: The collaborator samples originated in the United States, Italy and Spain and spanned the acute and convalescent phases of COVID-19. The prospective study material was composed of cDNA or gDNA derived from T cells, B-cell-depleted T cells, or PBMCs. Deeply sampled blood TCRbeta repertoires from subjects exposed to, actively infected with, or recovered from COVID-19 were included in the dataset. The repertoires were released in a freely available public database meant as a resource for research on the immune response to SARS-CoV-2. The samples were drawn from the first 160 participants of the ongoing ImmuneRACE study and from 1,254 subjects provided by 6 global collaborators. Sample metadata almost always included a de-identified subject ID, COVID-19 status, age in years and sex. HLA class I and class II types, where available, came from metadata supplied by the sample provider rather than from assay-based typing. Broad study findings and their caveats: The quantity of clinical and demographic metadata differed by source and by participant and was supplied without curation.

TCRbeta CDR3 regions were amplified from genomic DNA by means of the immunoSEQ Assay, a bias-controlled multiplex PCR. In the paper's pipeline: The number of nucleated cells in each sample was estimated by amplification of reference gene primers within the assay. Sequence reads were collapsed and filtered to measure the absolute abundance of every unique TCRbeta CDR3 rearrangement. For each sample, productive Simpson clonality was calculated by taking the square root of Simpson's diversity index across productive rearrangements. The immuneACCESS repertoire file appears here via TCRdb, limited to in-frame rearrangements. These files lack a portion of the clones; in checked studies, under half of the deficit traces to unresolved V genes, and the cause of the others is not known. The DNA was the basis for D and trimming; V, J and clone size are from that table. In all, the sample holds roughly 460,000 clones, and roughly 89% of those were seen once. Less than 0.95% of the sample comes from the top ten.

In Seattle, one collaborating source enrolled patients while the infection was active and tracked those patients longitudinally over the course of disease. Collaborating institutions collected whole blood in K2EDTA tubes following their own protocols. For TCRbeta analysis, collaborators shipped samples as frozen whole blood, isolated PBMCs, or DNA extracted from either of those sample types. CDR1 and CDR2 are drawn from the germline V gene (reference sequence): LNHDA, SQIVND. The CDR3 covers 15 residues, taking in both the cysteine and the phenylalanine. The entry retains the CDR3 DNA only, 45 bases that are in frame from base 1. Trimmed from V: 4 bases; trimmed from J: 3 bases; junction bases lacking a gene match: 7.

The TCR originated in a man aged 18 to 30 with COVID-19, enrolled during active disease. The chain couples TRBV19 to TRBJ2-7; 9 junctional bases match TRBD2. The sample taken for sequencing was peripheral blood. The nucleotide sequence is given as TGTGCCAGTAGTAGTGTGGTAGCGGGGGACTACGAGCAGTACTTC. Its amino acids are CASSSVVAGDYEQYF.